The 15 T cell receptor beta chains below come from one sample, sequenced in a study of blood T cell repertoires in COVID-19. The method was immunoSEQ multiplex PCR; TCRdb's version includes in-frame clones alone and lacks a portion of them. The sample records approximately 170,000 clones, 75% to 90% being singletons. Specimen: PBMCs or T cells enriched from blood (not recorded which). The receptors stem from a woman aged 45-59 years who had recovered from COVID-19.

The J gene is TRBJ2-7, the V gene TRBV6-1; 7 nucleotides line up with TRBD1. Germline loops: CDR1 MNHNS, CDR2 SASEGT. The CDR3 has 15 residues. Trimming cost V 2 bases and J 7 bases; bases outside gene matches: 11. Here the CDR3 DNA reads TGTGCCAGCAGTGAAATAGGGGGCAGGGTAGGTGAGCAGTACGTC. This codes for CASSEIGGRVGEQYV.

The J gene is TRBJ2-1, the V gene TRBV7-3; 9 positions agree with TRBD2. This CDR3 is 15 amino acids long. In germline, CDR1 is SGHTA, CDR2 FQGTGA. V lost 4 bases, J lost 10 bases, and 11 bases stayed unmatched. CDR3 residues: CASSSLAGSNLEQFF. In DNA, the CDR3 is TGTGCCAGCAGCTCTCTAGCGGGGTCAAACTTAGAGCAGTTCTTC.

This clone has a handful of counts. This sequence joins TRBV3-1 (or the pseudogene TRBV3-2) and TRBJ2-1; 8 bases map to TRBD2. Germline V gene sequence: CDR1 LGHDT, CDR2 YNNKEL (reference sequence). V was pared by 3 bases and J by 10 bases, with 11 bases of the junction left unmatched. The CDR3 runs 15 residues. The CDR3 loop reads CASSHRRGAGGEQFF. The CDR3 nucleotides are TGTGCCAGCAGCCACCGGAGGGGGGCGGGAGGCGAGCAGTTCTTC.

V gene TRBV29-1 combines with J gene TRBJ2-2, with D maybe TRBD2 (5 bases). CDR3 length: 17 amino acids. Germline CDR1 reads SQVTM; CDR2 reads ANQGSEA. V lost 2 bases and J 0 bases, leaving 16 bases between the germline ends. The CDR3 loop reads CSVELPGGSPNTGELFF. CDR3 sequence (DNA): TGCAGCGTTGAACTTCCCGGAGGTTCGCCGAACACCGGGGAGCTGTTTTTT.

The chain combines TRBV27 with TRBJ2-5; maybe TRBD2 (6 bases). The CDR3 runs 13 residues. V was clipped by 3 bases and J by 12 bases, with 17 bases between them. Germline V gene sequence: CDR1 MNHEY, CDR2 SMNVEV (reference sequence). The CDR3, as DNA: TGTGCCAGCAGTTTTGGTGGTGGTGGGAGGAAGTACTTC. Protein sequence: CASSFGGGGRKYF.

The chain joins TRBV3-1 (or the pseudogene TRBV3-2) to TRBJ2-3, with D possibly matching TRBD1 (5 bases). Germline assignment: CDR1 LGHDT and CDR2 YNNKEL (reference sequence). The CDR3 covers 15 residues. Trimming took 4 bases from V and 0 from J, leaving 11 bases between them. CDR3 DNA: TGTGCCAGCAGCCCCAGACAGCATAGCACAGATACGCAGTATTTT. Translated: CASSPRQHSTDTQYF.

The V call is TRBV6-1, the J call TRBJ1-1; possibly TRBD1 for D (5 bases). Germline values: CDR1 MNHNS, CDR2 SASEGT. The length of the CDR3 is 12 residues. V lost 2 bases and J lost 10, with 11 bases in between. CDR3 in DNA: TGTGCCAGCAGTGAACTGGGGGGAGCAGCTTTCTTT. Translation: CASSELGGAAFF.

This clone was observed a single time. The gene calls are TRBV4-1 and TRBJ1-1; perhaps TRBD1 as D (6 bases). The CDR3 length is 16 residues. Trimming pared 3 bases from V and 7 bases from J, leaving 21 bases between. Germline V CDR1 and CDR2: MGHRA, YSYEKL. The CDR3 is CASSQREQGSGFEAFF. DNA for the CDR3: TGCGCCAGCAGCCAGAGGGAACAGGGTTCTGGGTTTGAAGCTTTCTTT.

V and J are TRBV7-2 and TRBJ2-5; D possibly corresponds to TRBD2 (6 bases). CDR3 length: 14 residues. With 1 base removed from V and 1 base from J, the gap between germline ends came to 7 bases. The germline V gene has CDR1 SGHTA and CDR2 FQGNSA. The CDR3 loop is CASSLGTTQETQYF. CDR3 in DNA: TGTGCCAGCAGCTTAGGGACTACCCAAGAGACCCAGTACTTC. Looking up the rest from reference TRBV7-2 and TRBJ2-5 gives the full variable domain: GAGVSQSPSNKVTEKGKDVELRCDPISGHTALYWYRQSLGQGLEFLIYFQGNSAPDKSGLPSDRFSAERTGGSVSTLTIQRTQQEDSAVYLCASSLGTTQETQYFGPGTRLLVL.

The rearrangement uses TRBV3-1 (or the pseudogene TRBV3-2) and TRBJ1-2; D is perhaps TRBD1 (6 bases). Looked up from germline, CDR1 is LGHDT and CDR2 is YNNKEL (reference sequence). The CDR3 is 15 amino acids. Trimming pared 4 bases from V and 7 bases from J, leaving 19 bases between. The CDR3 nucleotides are TGTGCCAGCAGCCCAGTCCTTTATGGGGGCTCTGGCTACACCTTC. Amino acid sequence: CASSPVLYGGSGYTF.

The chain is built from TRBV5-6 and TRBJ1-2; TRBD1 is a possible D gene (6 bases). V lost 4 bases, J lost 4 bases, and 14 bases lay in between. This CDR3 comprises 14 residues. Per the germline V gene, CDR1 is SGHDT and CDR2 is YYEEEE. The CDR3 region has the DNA TGTGCCAGCAGCCGTGACAGGTCGCTCTATGGCTACACCTTC. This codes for CASSRDRSLYGYTF.

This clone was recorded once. CDR3 in DNA: TGTGCCAGCAGTTACGGAGTGGGGGCCGTGAACACTGAAGCTTTCTTT. It yields the protein CASSYGVGAVNTEAFF. This chain uses TRBV6-5 with TRBJ1-1, with D possibly being TRBD1 (6 bases). CDR1 MNHEY and CDR2 SVGAGI come from the germline V gene. The V end lost 2 bases, the J end lost 0 bases, and 13 bases lay between the germline ends. This CDR3 region has 16 residues.

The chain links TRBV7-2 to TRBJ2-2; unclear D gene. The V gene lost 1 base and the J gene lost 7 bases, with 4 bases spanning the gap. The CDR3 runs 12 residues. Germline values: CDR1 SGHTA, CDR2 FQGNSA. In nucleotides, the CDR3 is TGTGCCAGCAGCTTAGTCGGCGGGGAGCTGTTTTTT. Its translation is CASSLVGGELFF.

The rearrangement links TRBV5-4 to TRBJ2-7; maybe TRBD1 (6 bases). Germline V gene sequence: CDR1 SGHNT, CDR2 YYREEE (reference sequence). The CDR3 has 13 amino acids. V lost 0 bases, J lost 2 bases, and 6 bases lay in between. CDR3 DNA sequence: TGTGCCAGCAGCTTGGACAGGGCCTACGAGCAGTACGTC. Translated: CASSLDRAYEQYV.

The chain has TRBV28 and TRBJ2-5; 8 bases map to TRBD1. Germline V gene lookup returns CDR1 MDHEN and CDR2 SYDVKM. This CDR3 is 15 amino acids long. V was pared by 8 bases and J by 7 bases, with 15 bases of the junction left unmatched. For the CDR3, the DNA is TGTGCCAGCTCGAACCTCGGACAGGGCCCCGGGACCCAGTACTTC. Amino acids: CASSNLGQGPGTQYF.